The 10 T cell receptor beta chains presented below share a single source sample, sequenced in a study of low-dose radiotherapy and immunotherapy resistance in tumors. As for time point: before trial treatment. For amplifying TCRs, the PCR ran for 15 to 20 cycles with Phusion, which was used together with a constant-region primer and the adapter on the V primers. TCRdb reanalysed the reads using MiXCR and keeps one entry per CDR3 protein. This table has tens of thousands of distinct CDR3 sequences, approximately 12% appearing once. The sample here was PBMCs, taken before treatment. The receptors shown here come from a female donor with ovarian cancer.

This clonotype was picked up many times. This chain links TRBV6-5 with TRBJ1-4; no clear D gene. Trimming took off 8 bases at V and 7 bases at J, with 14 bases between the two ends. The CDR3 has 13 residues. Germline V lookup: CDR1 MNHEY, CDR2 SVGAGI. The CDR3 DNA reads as TGTGCCAGCTGCCCTCGGAACGTTGAAAAACTGTTTTTT. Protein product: CASCPRNVEKLFF.

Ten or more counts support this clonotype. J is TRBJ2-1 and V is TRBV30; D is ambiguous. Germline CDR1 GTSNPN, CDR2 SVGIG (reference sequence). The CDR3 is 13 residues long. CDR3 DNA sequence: TGTGCAATGGCAGCGAAATCCTACAATGAGCAGTTCTTC. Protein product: CAMAAKSYNEQFF.

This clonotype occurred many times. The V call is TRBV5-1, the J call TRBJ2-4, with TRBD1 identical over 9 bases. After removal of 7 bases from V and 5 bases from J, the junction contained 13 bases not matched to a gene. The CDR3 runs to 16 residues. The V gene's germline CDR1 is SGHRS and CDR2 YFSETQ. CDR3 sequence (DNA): TGCGCCAGCTGGAGCGGGGACAGGGCTCGAGAAAACATTCAGTACTTC. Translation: CASWSGDRARENIQYF.

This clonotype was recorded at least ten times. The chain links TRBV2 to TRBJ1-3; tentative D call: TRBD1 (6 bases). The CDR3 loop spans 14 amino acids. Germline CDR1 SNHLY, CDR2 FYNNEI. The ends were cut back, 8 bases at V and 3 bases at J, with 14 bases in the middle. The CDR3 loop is CASGEQGLGNTIYF. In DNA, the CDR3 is TGTGCCAGCGGCGAGCAGGGGCTTGGAAACACCATATATTTT.

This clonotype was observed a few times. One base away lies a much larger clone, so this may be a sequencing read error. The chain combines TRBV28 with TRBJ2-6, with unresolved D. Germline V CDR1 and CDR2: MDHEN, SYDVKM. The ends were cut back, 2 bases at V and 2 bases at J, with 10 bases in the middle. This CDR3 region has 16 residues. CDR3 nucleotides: TGTGCCAGCAGTTTAGGACGGCTCGCTGGGGCCAACGTCCTGACTTTC. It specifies CASSLGRLAGANVLTF. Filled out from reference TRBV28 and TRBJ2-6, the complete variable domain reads DVKVTQSSRYLVKRTGEKVFLECVQDMDHENMFWYRQDPGLGLRLIYFSYDVKMKEKGDIPEGYSVSREKKERFSLILESASTNQTSMYLCASSLGRLAGANVLTFGAGSRLTVL.

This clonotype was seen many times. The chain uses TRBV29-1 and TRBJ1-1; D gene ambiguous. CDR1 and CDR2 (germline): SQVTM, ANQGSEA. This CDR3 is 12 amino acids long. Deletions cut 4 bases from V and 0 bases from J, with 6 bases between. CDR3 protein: CSVGLMNTEAFF. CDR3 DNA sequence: TGCAGCGTTGGGCTCATGAACACTGAAGCTTTCTTT.

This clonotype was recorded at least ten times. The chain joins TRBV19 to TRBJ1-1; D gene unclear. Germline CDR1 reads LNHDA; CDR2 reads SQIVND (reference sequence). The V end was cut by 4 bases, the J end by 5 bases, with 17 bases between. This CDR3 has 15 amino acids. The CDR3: CASSTSGQTRTEAFF. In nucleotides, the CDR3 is TGTGCCAGTAGTACCTCGGGTCAAACGAGGACTGAAGCTTTCTTT.

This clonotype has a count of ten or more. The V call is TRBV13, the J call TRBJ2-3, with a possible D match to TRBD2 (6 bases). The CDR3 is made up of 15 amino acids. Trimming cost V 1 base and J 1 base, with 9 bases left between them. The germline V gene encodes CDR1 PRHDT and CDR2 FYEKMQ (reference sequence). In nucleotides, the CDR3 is TGTGCCAGCAGCTTAGCGGGAGAGGGCACAGATACGCAGTATTTT. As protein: CASSLAGEGTDTQYF.

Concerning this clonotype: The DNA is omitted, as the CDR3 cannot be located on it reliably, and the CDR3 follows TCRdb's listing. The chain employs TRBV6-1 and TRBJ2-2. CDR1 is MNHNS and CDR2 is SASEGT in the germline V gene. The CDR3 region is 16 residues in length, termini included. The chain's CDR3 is CASSYLAANTGELFFF.

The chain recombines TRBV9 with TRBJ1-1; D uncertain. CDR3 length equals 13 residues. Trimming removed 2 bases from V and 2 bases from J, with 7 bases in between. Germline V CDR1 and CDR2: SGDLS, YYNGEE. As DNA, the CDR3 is TGTGCCAGCAGCGTGGGTAGTAACACTGAAGCTTTCTTT. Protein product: CASSVGSNTEAFF.